This T cell receptor (beta chain) was found in a study of cytomegalovirus exposure and HLA in healthy donors (dated by TCRdb to about 2017). For context, the study as a whole: An earlier analysis of roughly 630 of the donors reported approximately 290 Gb of sequence data and some 120 million unique TCR beta sequences from some 180 million T cells. An early release covering roughly 580 HLA-typed donors comprised around 300 gigabases of sequencing data and about 90 million unique TCR sequences. Of the 300 to 450 genotyped donors, over 80% were placed in the genetic ancestry cluster associated with self-reported Caucasian donors. The study aimed to test whether cataloging public T cell receptors could reveal signatures of past pathogen exposure. Using immunosequencing, the study profiled T cell repertoires from around 670 subjects and related those repertoires to cytomegalovirus serostatus. Besides the first cohort of around 670 subjects, a separate validation cohort made up of roughly 120 different subjects was used. To predict cytomegalovirus infection status, the study combined high-throughput TCR immunosequencing, statistical association of individual TCRs with disease status, and machine learning. In a later analysis, previously published TCR beta repertoires from 550 to 750 donors were re-analyzed and high-resolution HLA genotyping was added so that TCR occurrence patterns could be studied. Rather than using new phenotypic data, the later analysis identified candidate immune exposures from TCR beta sequences and from how often those sequences occurred across donors. An earlier analysis of a few hundred of the donors applied high-throughput TCR beta sequencing to assess whether each TCR beta V gene segment acted as functional or pseudogenic. Alongside the repertoire data, information on donor age, sex, ethnicity and CMV serostatus was compiled. In a later genetic analysis, genome-wide SNP genotypes for about three fifths of the roughly 670 donors were used, and that subset was treated as a discovery cohort. All discovery cohort repertoires had been generated on a single sequencing platform. HLA typing included class I and class II loci at four-digit resolution. Typing coverage differed by locus: A, B, C, DRB1 and DQB1 were typed in about 620-630 donors, DQA1 in about 500, DPA1 in 600 to 610, and DPB1 in just under 490. Roughly 5 DR-DQ haplotypes were handled as single units for association and clustering, since linkage in the cohort was strong. On average, around 230,000 unique TCR beta nucleotide sequences were sequenced per donor among 350 to 400 genotyped donors of the cohort, with roughly 18% of those sequences being non-productive. Results the study describes overall, beyond this receptor: A later genetic analysis associated a missense DCLRE1C variant with V-gene and J-gene trimming of TCR beta chains, and an independent cohort replicated the association. According to a later analysis, TCR association rates differed among HLA loci, with DRB1 alleles showing the most associated TCRs and HLA-C alleles showing the fewest. The classifier was reported to diagnose cytomegalovirus status with high specificity and sensitivity in both the original and validation cohorts. Compared with the 666-donor mean, donors in an Asian-associated ancestry cluster had fewer N-insertions in productive TCRs, according to a later genetic analysis. Most CMV-associated TCR beta chains appeared to be HLA-restricted in a later analysis, and the HLA associations seemed to be driven largely by CMV exposure. An earlier analysis of approximately 570 of the donors showed that most TCR beta V segments appeared in productive rearrangements either about 87% or about 30% of the time, which broadly matched IMGT annotations. Some IMGT-functional V segments, including TRBV6-2 and TRBV6-3, could not be distinguished by the 87-base-pair reads and were therefore excluded. Roughly uniform sequencing depth across donors was assumed in presence/absence analyses, although this assumption may not hold. In this cohort, only TCR beta chains were sequenced, and detectable features were limited by the absence of alpha or paired-chain data. The study gave a list of 150 to 200 TCR beta chains associated with cytomegalovirus. The authors suggested that the approach could potentially be extended to other disease states and immunological phenotypes. A few of the identified cytomegalovirus-associated TCR beta chains were confirmed in vitro to be specific for cytomegalovirus antigens. Several of the top co-occurrence clusters appeared to be linked to parvovirus B19, influenza, CMV and Epstein-Barr virus, according to a later analysis. The sequencing pipeline was judged likely to have produced a cluster of highly shared sequence variants as a technical artifact. A later analysis found that HLA-associated TCR beta chains were more clonally expanded and had lower generation probabilities than equally common non-associated chains. Across donors, most TCR sequences were observed very rarely, whereas some public TCRs were present in many individuals. A further reported finding was that TCR beta sequences accurately predicted the HLA-A and HLA-B alleles for most subjects in the first cohort. Strong co-occurrence of HLA alleles, especially DR and DQ, made assigning TCR associations to individual alleles difficult. Around 16 rarely observed V segments, including chromosome 9 orphons, were excluded from the earlier analysis of about 610 of the donors because counts were too low. In a later analysis, more than 15,000 TCR beta sequences were associated with specific HLA alleles at a false discovery rate of 0.05. Immune exposure information for the cohort was limited to CMV serostatus. Because some donors lacked HLA typing at each locus, the association tests relied only on the typed subset. Correlated functional status among segregating V segments might reflect linkage disequilibrium, but an unknown experimental factor could not be ruled out.

This clone was observed a few times. The clone's antigen remains unknown. No quality values exist for individual bases; no much larger clone is one base distant. Looking up the germline V gene (reference sequence) yields CDR1 WNHNN and CDR2 SYGVQD. V is pared back by 10 bases and J by 6 bases, with 16 bases lying between the germline termini. The CDR3 runs 13 residues from the cysteine to the phenylalanine. Only CDR3 DNA remains: 39 bases, in frame from the first base. In total, around 600 healthy bone marrow donors made up the cohort. Cohort members were all nominally healthy when sampled, although unrecorded immune exposures were likely present. The donor was CMV seropositive and belonged to the group of 250 to 300 seropositive cohort members. Every donor gave a peripheral blood sample, and the peripheral blood mononuclear cells from that sample were used for TCR beta sequencing. The Qiagen DNeasy Blood Extraction Kit was used to extract genomic DNA from the blood cell samples.

Library construction relied on the immunoSEQ multiplex PCR assay. For the multiplex PCR, a mixture combining 60 forward primers for TCR Vbeta segments and 13 reverse primers for TCR Jbeta segments was used. The CDR3 region of rearranged TCR beta genes was amplified from genomic DNA with a multiplex PCR assay. On the Illumina HiSeq System, the amplified TCR beta libraries were sequenced as 87-base-pair reads. Concerning the study's data processing: In a later analysis, approximately 74 million unique TCR beta chains were counted across the 500 to 700 repertoires, and roughly 10 million of these chains were shared by at least two donors. Raw reads were error-corrected and collapsed into unique sequences by a nearest-neighbor algorithm in which closely related sequences were merged to remove PCR and sequencing errors. CDR3 sequences were aligned to IMGT reference sequences to assign V, D and J gene segments. For a sequence to be retained, a match of at least six nucleotides to both a V gene segment and a J gene segment was required. A rearrangement counted as productive if the CDR3 had no stop codons and remained in frame with V and J, and every other rearrangement counted as non-productive. Following IMGT convention, CDR3 was defined as the stretch from the second conserved V-encoded cysteine up to the conserved J-encoded phenylalanine. The earlier analysis of about 530 of the donors excluded any sequence lacking an unambiguous match to a single V gene segment. An earlier analysis of about 590 of the donors classified V segments as functional when productive rearrangements were above 56.7% and as segregating when the standard deviation between donors was above 5%. A statistical classification framework was developed to diagnose cytomegalovirus status using the catalog of TCR beta chain sequences. In a later analysis, TCR nucleotide sequences were compared against IMGT/GENE-DB human TR gene sequences so that V and J genes could be assigned. In a later analysis, CDR3 sequences and most-parsimonious VDJ recombination scenarios were assigned using the TCRdist pipeline. In a later analysis, each TCR beta chain was defined by its CDR3 amino acid sequence together with its V-gene family, and reads without a unique V-gene family were excluded. A later analysis removed several hundred highly shared, low-generation-probability nucleotide sequences to deal with suspected cross-contamination and a sequencing artifact. In a later analysis, a clonal expansion index for each public chain was calculated from normalized within-repertoire ranks of inferred template counts. In a later analysis, generation probabilities were computed using a VDJ recombination model fitted to out-of-frame rearrangements, and the results were checked against IGoR. In a later analysis, hypergeometric tests were used to score TCR-TCR, TCR-HLA and TCR-CMV co-occurrence, with a repertoire-size bias correction applied to TCR pairs. A later analysis estimated false discovery rates by permuting HLA or CMV assignments 20 times. In a later analysis, co-occurring TCRs were grouped using DBSCAN, and TCRdist sequence similarity was added for clustering within HLA-allele-positive subsets. Co-occurrence clustering excluded repertoires with fewer than 30,000 or more than 120,000 public chains, plus five with anomalous nucleotide sharing. Sourced from immuneACCESS, this table was stored by TCRdb with only in-frame sequences that have V and J called. A share of the clones is absent; for the studies checked, an unresolved V gene accounts for under half, and the remainder has no known explanation. V and J calls plus clone size are reproduced from that table; the DNA served to infer D and trimming. The sample has about 150,000 clones on record, 70% to 90% of them singletons. Of the sample, around 6% is held by the ten largest clones.

This clonotype was sampled from a woman in her thirties or forties in good health and CMV-seropositive. Sequencing was performed on PBMCs. This receptor chain uses TRBV10-1 and TRBJ2-1; TRBD2 might be the D gene, on 6 matching bases. The CDR3 reads as follows: CATSPMGGNEQFF. Read as DNA, the sequence is TGCGCCACCTCTCCTATGGGAGGCAATGAGCAGTTCTTC.